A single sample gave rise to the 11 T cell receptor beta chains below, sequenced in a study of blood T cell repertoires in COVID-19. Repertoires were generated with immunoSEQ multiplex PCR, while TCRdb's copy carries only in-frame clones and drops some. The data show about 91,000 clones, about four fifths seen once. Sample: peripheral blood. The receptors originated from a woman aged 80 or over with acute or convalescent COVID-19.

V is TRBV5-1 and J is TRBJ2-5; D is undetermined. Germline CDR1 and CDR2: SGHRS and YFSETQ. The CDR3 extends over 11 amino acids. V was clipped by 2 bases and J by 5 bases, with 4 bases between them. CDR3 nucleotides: TGCGCCAGCAGCTTCGGGGAGACCCAGTACTTC. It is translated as CASSFGETQYF.

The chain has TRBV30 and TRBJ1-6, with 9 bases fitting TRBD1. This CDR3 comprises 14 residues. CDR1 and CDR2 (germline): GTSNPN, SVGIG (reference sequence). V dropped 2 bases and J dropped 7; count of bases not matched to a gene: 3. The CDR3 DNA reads TGTGCCTGGAGTAAGGGGACAGGGAATTCACCCCTCCACTTT. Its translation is CAWSKGTGNSPLHF.

The CDR3 DNA reads as TGTGCCAGCAGTTACCTGGGGGGGGTGGGCACTGAAGCTTTCTTT. This encodes CASSYLGGVGTEAFF. This rearrangement joins TRBV6-5 to TRBJ1-1; a possible D gene is TRBD1 (5 bases). This CDR3 spans 15 amino acids. The V gene's germline CDR1 is MNHEY and CDR2 SVGAGI. Trimming removed 2 bases from V and 4 bases from J, with 14 bases in between.

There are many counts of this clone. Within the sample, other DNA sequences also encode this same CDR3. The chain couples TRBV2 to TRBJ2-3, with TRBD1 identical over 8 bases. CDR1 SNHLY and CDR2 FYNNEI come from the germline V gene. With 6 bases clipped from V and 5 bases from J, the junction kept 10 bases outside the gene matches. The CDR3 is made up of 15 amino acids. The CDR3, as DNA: TGTGCCAGCAGCCGACAGGGGTCGTTAGGAGATACGCAGTATTTT. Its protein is CASSRQGSLGDTQYF.

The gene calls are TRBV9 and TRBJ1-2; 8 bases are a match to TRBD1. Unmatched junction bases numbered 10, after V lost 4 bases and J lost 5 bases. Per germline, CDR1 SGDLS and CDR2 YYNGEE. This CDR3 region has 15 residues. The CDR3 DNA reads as TGTGCCAGCAGCCCCGACAGGGGAGGATTATATGGCTACACCTTC. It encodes CASSPDRGGLYGYTF.

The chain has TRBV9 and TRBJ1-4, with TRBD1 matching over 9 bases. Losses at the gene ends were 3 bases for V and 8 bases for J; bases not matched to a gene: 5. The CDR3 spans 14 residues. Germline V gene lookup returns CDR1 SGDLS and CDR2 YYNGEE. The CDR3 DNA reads TGTGCCAGCAGCGGCACAGGGGGCAAGGAAAAACTGTTTTTT. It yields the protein CASSGTGGKEKLFF. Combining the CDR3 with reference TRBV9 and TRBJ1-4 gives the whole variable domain DSGVTQTPKHLITATGQRVTLRCSPRSGDLSVYWYQQSLDQGLQFLIQYYNGEERAKGNILERFSAQQFPDLHSELNLSSLELGDSALYFCASSGTGGKEKLFFGSGTQLSVL.

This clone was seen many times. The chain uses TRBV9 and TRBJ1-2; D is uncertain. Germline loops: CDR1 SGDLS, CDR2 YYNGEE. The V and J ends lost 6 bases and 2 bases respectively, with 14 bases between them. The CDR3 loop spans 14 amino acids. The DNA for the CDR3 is TGTGCCAGCACCCAAGGCAGGTCGAACTATGGCTACACCTTC. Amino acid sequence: CASTQGRSNYGYTF. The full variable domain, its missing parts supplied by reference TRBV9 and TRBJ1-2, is DSGVTQTPKHLITATGQRVTLRCSPRSGDLSVYWYQQSLDQGLQFLIQYYNGEERAKGNILERFSAQQFPDLHSELNLSSLELGDSALYFCASTQGRSNYGYTFGSGTRLTVV.

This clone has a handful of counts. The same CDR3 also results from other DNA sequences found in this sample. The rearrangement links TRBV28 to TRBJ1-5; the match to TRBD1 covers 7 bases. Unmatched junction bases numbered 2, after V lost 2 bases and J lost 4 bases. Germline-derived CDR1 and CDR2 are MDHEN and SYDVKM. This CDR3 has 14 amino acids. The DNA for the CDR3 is TGTGCCAGCAGTTTAGGGACAGTGAATCAGCCCCAGCATTTT. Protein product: CASSLGTVNQPQHF.

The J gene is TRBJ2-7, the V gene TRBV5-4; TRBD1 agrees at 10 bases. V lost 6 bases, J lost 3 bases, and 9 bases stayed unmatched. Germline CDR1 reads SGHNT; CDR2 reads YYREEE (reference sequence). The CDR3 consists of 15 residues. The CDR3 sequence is CASTKRGQGIYEQYF. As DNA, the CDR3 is TGTGCCAGCACCAAACGGGGACAGGGGATCTACGAGCAGTACTTC.

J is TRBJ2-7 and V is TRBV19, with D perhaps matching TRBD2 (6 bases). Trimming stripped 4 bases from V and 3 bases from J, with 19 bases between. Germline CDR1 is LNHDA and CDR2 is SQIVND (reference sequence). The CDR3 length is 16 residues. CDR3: CASSRTPGVPDYEQYF. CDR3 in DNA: TGTGCCAGTAGTAGGACCCCGGGGGTCCCAGACTACGAGCAGTACTTC.

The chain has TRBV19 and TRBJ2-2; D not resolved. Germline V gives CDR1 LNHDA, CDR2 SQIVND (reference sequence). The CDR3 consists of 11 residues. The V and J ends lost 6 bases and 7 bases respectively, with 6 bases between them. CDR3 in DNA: TGTGCCAGTAGGCTAGTCGGGGAGCTGTTTTTT. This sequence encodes CASRLVGELFF. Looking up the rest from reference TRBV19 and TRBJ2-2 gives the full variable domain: DGGITQSPKYLFRKEGQNVTLSCEQNLNHDAMYWYRQDPGQGLRLIYYSQIVNDFQKGDIAEGYSVSREKKESFPLTVTSAQKNPTAFYLCASRLVGELFFGEGSRLTVL.